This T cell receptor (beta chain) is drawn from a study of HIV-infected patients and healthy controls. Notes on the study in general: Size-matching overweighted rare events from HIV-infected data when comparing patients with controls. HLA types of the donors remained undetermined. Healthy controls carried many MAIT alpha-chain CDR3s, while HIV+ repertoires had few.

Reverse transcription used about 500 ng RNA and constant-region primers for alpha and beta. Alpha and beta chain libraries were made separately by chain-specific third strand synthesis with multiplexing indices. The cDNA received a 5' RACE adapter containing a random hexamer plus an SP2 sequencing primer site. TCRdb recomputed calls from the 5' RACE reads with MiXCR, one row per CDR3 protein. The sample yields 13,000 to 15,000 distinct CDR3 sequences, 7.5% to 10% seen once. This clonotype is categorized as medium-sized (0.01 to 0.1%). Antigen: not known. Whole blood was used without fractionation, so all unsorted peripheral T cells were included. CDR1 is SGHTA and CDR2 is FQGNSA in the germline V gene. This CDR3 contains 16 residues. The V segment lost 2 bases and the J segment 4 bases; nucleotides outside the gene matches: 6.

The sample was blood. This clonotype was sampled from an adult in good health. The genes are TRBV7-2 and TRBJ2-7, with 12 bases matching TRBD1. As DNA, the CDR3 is TGTGCCAGCAGCTTAACCGGGACAGGGGGCCCGTACGAGCAGTACTTC. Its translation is CASSLTGTGGPYEQYF.